A single T cell receptor (beta chain) is shown here with its context. Its antigen is still unknown. Base qualities are missing; no much larger clone stands one base away. The sample originates from a study of blood T cell repertoires in COVID-19 (dated by TCRdb to 2018 to 2020). Study-level background: Samples covering the acute and convalescent phases of COVID-19 were provided by collaborators in the United States, Italy and Spain. The material from the prospective study consisted of cDNA or gDNA derived from T cells, B-cell-depleted T cells, or PBMCs. The dataset comprised deeply sampled blood TCRbeta repertoires from subjects exposed to, actively infected with, or recovered from COVID-19. The repertoires were released in a freely available public database meant as a resource for research on the immune response to SARS-CoV-2. The samples were drawn from the first 160 participants of the ongoing ImmuneRACE study and from some 1,300 subjects provided by 6 global collaborators. Sample metadata almost always included a de-identified subject ID, COVID-19 status, age in years and sex. Where HLA class I and class II types were available, the types were taken from metadata supplied by the sample provider, not from assay-based typing.

The CDR3 sequence holds 15 residues, the cysteine and phenylalanine included. Only the CDR3 region is kept as DNA, spanning 45 bases read in frame from base 1. The germline V gene supplies CDR1 LGHNA and CDR2 YNFKEQ. For this chain, trimming is 3 bases at the V end and 5 bases at the J end, and the number of junction bases without a gene match is 8. Enrolling through a virtual design, the prospective study's participants ranged in age from roughly 18 to 90 years and lived across roughly 24 United States geographic areas. To assign participants to cohorts, the prospective study relied on clinical history that participants themselves reported in a screening survey and a study questionnaire. Recovered participants in ImmuneRACE Cohort 3 were defined by two consecutive negative NP/OP PCR tests, clearance by a healthcare professional, or resolution of symptoms. Each participant in the prospective study had whole blood, serum and a nasopharyngeal or oropharyngeal swab collected by mobile phlebotomists. Prospective study participants could optionally give additional blood draws and questionnaires over a 2-month period. Before DNA extraction, prospective study blood samples were shipped either frozen or at room temperature.

The study at large found these results: How much clinical and demographic metadata was included differed by source and by participant, and the metadata was provided uncurated.

TCRbeta CDR3 regions were amplified from genomic DNA using the immunoSEQ Assay, a bias-controlled multiplex PCR. The study's processing was this. The number of nucleated cells in each sample was estimated by amplification of reference gene primers within the assay. To quantify the absolute abundance of each unique TCRbeta CDR3 rearrangement, sequence reads were collapsed and filtered. For each sample, productive Simpson clonality was calculated as the square root of Simpson's diversity index over productive rearrangements. The clones in this table, taken by TCRdb from immuneACCESS, are in-frame only. Not every clone is retained; where verified, under half of the shortfall comes from an unresolved V gene, and the cause of the rest is unknown. D and trimming come from the DNA, and the V and J calls and clone size come from that table. Recorded for this sample are a few hundred thousand clones; 89% of them occurred a single time. About 9.9% of the sample is held by the ten biggest clonotypes.

The V and J segments used are TRBV4-2 and TRBJ1-1, with 8 junctional bases fitting TRBD1. The clonotype comes from a woman aged 40 to 55 who had recovered from COVID-19. Input material: PBMCs or T cells enriched from blood (not recorded which). Here the CDR3 is given as CASSQGTGRATEAFF. The sequenced DNA: TGTGCCAGCAGCCAGGGGACAGGAAGGGCGACTGAAGCTTTCTTT.